These 25 T cell receptor beta chains originate from one sample sequenced in a study of long-term antiretroviral therapy in people with HIV. Run at survey level, the immunoSEQ assay was version v3.0. The method was immunoSEQ multiplex PCR; TCRdb's version includes in-frame clones alone and lacks a portion of them. The table has about 20,000 clones, approximately 90% seen once. The sample here was unsorted PBMCs, taken about 4.1 years before starting antiretroviral therapy. These receptors were collected from a woman aged 30 to 39 with HIV.

The chain employs TRBV6-6 and TRBJ2-1; TRBD1 matches at 7 bases. With 6 bases clipped from V and 9 bases from J, the junction kept 11 bases outside the gene matches. This CDR3 is built from 14 residues. CDR1 is MNHNY and CDR2 is SVGAGI in the germline V gene (reference sequence). The CDR3 DNA follows: TGTGCCAGCAGCCCAACTTTACAGGGGTCTGAGCAGTTCTTC. Its translation is CASSPTLQGSEQFF.

This clone was seen only once. The chain joins TRBV18 to TRBJ1-3; D gene unclear. The CDR3 is 16 residues long. The ends were cut back, 5 bases at V and 0 bases at J, with 14 bases in the middle. Germline V gene lookup returns CDR1 KGHSH and CDR2 LQKENI. As DNA, the CDR3 is TGTGCCAGCTCAACCGGGCCTCCCAGCTCTGGAAACACCATATATTTT. As protein: CASSTGPPSSGNTIYF.

The rearrangement links TRBV18 to TRBJ2-5; 13 bases match TRBD2. The length of the CDR3 is 19 residues. V trimming: 4 bases; J trimming: 2 bases; junction bases outside the gene matches: 13. Per germline, CDR1 KGHSH and CDR2 LQKENI. The CDR3: CASSQNGLAGALFQETQYF. The CDR3 DNA sequence: TGTGCCAGCTCACAAAACGGACTAGCGGGGGCCTTATTTCAAGAGACCCAGTACTTC.

The chain employs TRBV2 and TRBJ2-5; D unclear. The length of the CDR3 is 13 residues. Looked up from germline, CDR1 is SNHLY and CDR2 is FYNNEI. Trimming left V 10 bases short and J 5 bases short, with 17 bases between. CDR3 nucleotides: TGTGCCAATAAACGCCCGGGTGAGGAGACCCAGTACTTC. It codes for CANKRPGEETQYF.

The CDR3 loop is CASSPQTAAHSGANVLTF. CDR3 in DNA: TGCGCCAGCAGCCCCCAGACGGCGGCCCACTCTGGGGCCAACGTCCTGACTTTC. This sequence joins TRBV4-3 and TRBJ2-6; D gene uncertain. The CDR3 has 18 residues. CDR1 LGHNA and CDR2 YSLEER come from the germline V gene. Trimming pared 4 bases from V and 0 bases from J, leaving 16 bases between.

This chain connects TRBV30 to TRBJ1-1; D is undetermined. Trimming cost V 3 bases and J 3 bases, with 8 bases left between them. Germline CDR1 and CDR2: GTSNPN and SVGIG (reference sequence). CDR3 length: 12 amino acids. CDR3 nucleotide sequence: TGTGCCTGGAGATGGCCCGACACTGAAGCTTTCTTT. This codes for CAWRWPDTEAFF.

The chain employs TRBV5-1 and TRBJ2-7, with D possibly TRBD1 on 6 matching bases. CDR1 SGHRS and CDR2 YFSETQ come from the germline V gene. Trimming shortened V by 4 bases and J by 2 bases, and 13 bases separated the two germline ends. The CDR3 is 14 residues long. The CDR3 here is CASSRVDRAYEQYF. The CDR3 DNA reads as TGCGCCAGCAGCAGGGTGGACAGAGCCTACGAGCAGTACTTC.

The chain joins TRBV28 to TRBJ2-3, with D uncertain. Trimming pared 2 bases from V and 7 bases from J, leaving 16 bases between. This CDR3 has 15 amino acids. Germline-derived CDR1 and CDR2 are MDHEN and SYDVKM. In DNA, the CDR3 is TGTGCCAGCAGTTTAGACTCCGTACTACCCTATACGCAGTATTTT. Translation gives CASSLDSVLPYTQYF. Full variable domain (missing parts from reference TRBV28 and TRBJ2-3): DVKVTQSSRYLVKRTGEKVFLECVQDMDHENMFWYRQDPGLGLRLIYFSYDVKMKEKGDIPEGYSVSREKKERFSLILESASTNQTSMYLCASSLDSVLPYTQYFGPGTRLTVL.

The rearrangement links TRBV30 to TRBJ2-5, with 8 bases aligning to TRBD2. This CDR3 region has 13 residues. The junction had 6 bases not matched to a gene; V was cut back by 7 bases and J by 2 bases. The germline V gene has CDR1 GTSNPN and CDR2 SVGIG (reference sequence). The DNA for the CDR3 is TGTGCCTATGCGGGGGGATCACAAGAGACCCAGTACTTC. Amino acids: CAYAGGSQETQYF.

In this sample, this clone turned up once. V is TRBV7-3 and J is TRBJ2-2, with D uncertain. The CDR3 has 12 residues. Trimming pared 3 bases from V and 4 bases from J, leaving 3 bases between. Per the germline V gene, CDR1 is SGHTA and CDR2 is FQGTGA. CDR3 residues: CASSFTTGELFF. CDR3 bases: TGTGCCAGCAGCTTCACCACCGGGGAGCTGTTTTTT. The full variable domain, completed using reference TRBV7-3 and TRBJ2-2, is GAGVSQTPSNKVTEKGKYVELRCDPISGHTALYWYRQSLGQGPEFLIYFQGTGAADDSGLPNDRFFAVRPEGSVSTLKIQRTERGDSAVYLCASSFTTGELFFGEGSRLTVL.

The V and J genes are TRBV6-5 and TRBJ1-4; no reliable D call. CDR1 and CDR2 from the germline V gene are MNHEY and SVGAGI. The CDR3 runs 14 residues. Between the trimmed V and J ends, which lost 3 bases and 7 bases, there was a span of 12 bases. The CDR3 DNA sequence: TGTGCCAGCAGTTATAACGGGCTTGGTGAAAAACTGTTTTTT. This gives the protein CASSYNGLGEKLFF.

The rearrangement links TRBV7-2 to TRBJ2-7; TRBD1 aligns across 9 bases. V shed 4 bases, J shed 5 bases, and the junction held 3 bases outside the gene matches. From germline, CDR1 is SGHTA and CDR2 FQGNSA. The CDR3 has 13 amino acids. The CDR3 loop is CASSWGQGNEQYF. The CDR3 coding sequence is TGTGCCAGCAGCTGGGGACAGGGAAACGAGCAGTACTTC.

The V and J genes are TRBV7-9 and TRBJ1-2; D might be TRBD1 (6 bases). V lost 8 bases and J 2 bases, leaving 6 bases between the germline ends. Germline loops: CDR1 SEHNR, CDR2 FQNEAQ (reference sequence). The CDR3 contains 11 residues. In DNA, the CDR3 is TGTGCCAGCGGACAGAACTATGGCTACACCTTC. Its translation is CASGQNYGYTF.

The chain joins TRBV13 to TRBJ1-1; D may be TRBD1 (6 bases). Trimming took 5 bases from V and 0 from J, leaving 22 bases between them. The CDR3 consists of 18 residues. Germline loops: CDR1 PRHDT, CDR2 FYEKMQ (reference sequence). DNA for the CDR3: TGTGCCAGCAGCGGCGACTCGACAGGCCAAGGGTTGAACACTGAAGCTTTCTTT. It translates to CASSGDSTGQGLNTEAFF.

V and J are TRBV7-8 and TRBJ2-7; D may be TRBD2 (5 bases). The CDR3 totals 14 residues. Trimming took 1 base from V and 6 from J, leaving 13 bases between them. Germline CDR1 is SGHVS and CDR2 is FQNEAQ. CDR3: CASSLELGQSEQYF. CDR3 bases: TGTGCCAGCAGCTTAGAACTAGGGCAGTCCGAGCAGTACTTC.

This clone was detected once. V usage is TRBV9 and J usage is TRBJ2-7; weak D call: TRBD1 (6 bases). The germline V gene has CDR1 SGDLS and CDR2 YYNGEE. The CDR3 consists of 15 residues. Trimming pared 4 bases from V and 2 bases from J, leaving 16 bases between. This CDR3 reads CASSPRWDTAYEQYF. For the CDR3, the DNA is TGTGCCAGCAGCCCCCGGTGGGACACCGCCTACGAGCAGTACTTC.

The CDR3 is CASSEAGAKETQYF. CDR3 sequence (DNA): TGTGCCAGCTCAGAGGCAGGGGCAAAAGAGACCCAGTACTTC. The genes are TRBV18 and TRBJ2-5; D is perhaps TRBD1 (6 bases). The CDR3 extends over 14 amino acids. CDR1 and CDR2 (germline): KGHSH, LQKENI. V lost 5 bases, J lost 3 bases, and 13 bases lay in between.

The V call is TRBV27, the J call TRBJ2-2; TRBD1 matches 9 bases. The V gene's germline CDR1 is MNHEY and CDR2 SMNVEV (reference sequence). This CDR3 is built from 15 residues. V lost 8 bases and J lost 4; bases outside the gene matches: 8. CDR3 loop: CASGRTGAGTGELFF. The CDR3, as DNA: TGTGCCAGCGGACGGACAGGGGCGGGCACCGGGGAGCTGTTTTTT.

This sequence joins TRBV7-2 and TRBJ2-1; 11 bases are shared with TRBD2. The CDR3 sequence is 13 residues long. V shed 0 bases, J shed 15 bases, and the junction held 4 bases outside the gene matches. Germline V gene sequence: CDR1 SGHTA, CDR2 FQGNSA. CDR3 DNA sequence: TGTGCCAGCAGCTTAGCTAGCGGGGGGGCCCCGTTCTTC. It translates to CASSLASGGAPFF.

The V gene is TRBV6-5, the J gene TRBJ1-4, with 8 bases aligning to TRBD1. This CDR3 is built from 15 residues. Trimming at V came to 6 bases and at J to 8 bases, leaving 11 bases not matched to a gene. The V gene's germline CDR1 is MNHEY and CDR2 SVGAGI. The CDR3 protein is CASSRGGQGTEKLFF. In DNA, the CDR3 is TGTGCCAGCAGCCGGGGCGGACAGGGAACCGAAAAACTGTTTTTT.

The chain joins TRBV11-1 to TRBJ2-3; 7 bases fit TRBD1. Germline V gene data show CDR1 as SGHAT and CDR2 as FQDESV (reference sequence). The CDR3 has 15 residues. The J segment lost 2 bases and the V segment lost 5 bases, leaving 7 bases of the junction unmatched. CDR3 nucleotide sequence: TGTGCCAGCAGCGGCCCCGGGACAGCCACAGATACGCAGTATTTT. This sequence encodes CASSGPGTATDTQYF. Complete variable domain (other parts from reference TRBV11-1 and TRBJ2-3): EAEVAQSPRYKITEKSQAVAFWCDPISGHATLYWYRQILGQGPELLVQFQDESVVDDSQLPKDRFSAERLKGVDSTLKIQPAELGDSAMYLCASSGPGTATDTQYFGPGTRLTVL.

The chain links TRBV25-1 to TRBJ1-3, with a possible D match to TRBD1 (6 bases). This CDR3 is 15 amino acids long. Germline CDR1 MGHDK, CDR2 SYGVNS. V shed 2 bases and J shed 3 bases, with 11 bases lying between them. The CDR3 protein is CASSERGGIGNTIYF. In DNA, the CDR3 is TGTGCCAGCAGTGAACGAGGGGGGATTGGAAACACCATATATTTT. Combining the CDR3 with reference TRBV25-1 and TRBJ1-3 gives the whole variable domain EADIYQTPRYLVIGTGKKITLECSQTMGHDKMYWYQQDPGMELHLIHYSYGVNSTEKGDLSSESTVSRIRTEHFPLTLESARPSHTSQYLCASSERGGIGNTIYFGEGSWLTVV.

Concerning this clone itself: This sample also contains other DNA sequences that code for the same CDR3. J is TRBJ1-3 and V is TRBV4-3; maybe TRBD1 (6 bases). The germline V gene encodes CDR1 LGHNA and CDR2 YSLEER. The CDR3 is 16 amino acids. Trimming removed 0 bases from V and 4 bases from J, with 13 bases in between. CDR3 residues: CASSQDPGDSGNTIYF. CDR3 in DNA: TGCGCCAGCAGCCAAGATCCAGGGGATTCCGGAAACACCATATATTTT.

For the CDR3, the DNA is TGTGCCAGCAGCAAGTGGGACAGGGGGCGAGCAGATACGCAGTATTTT. Translating it yields CASSKWDRGRADTQYF. This chain uses TRBV9 with TRBJ2-3, with 12 bases that match TRBD1. The CDR3 runs to 16 residues. The trim removed 4 bases at V and 4 bases at J, leaving 7 bases unmatched. CDR1 SGDLS and CDR2 YYNGEE come from the germline V gene.

The genes are TRBV5-6 and TRBJ2-1, with 14 bases matching TRBD2. This CDR3 is built from 18 residues. V lost 4 bases, J lost 4 bases, and 10 bases stayed unmatched. Looked up from germline, CDR1 is SGHDT and CDR2 is YYEEEE. The CDR3 sequence: CASSPLMTSGGAYNEQFF. The DNA for the CDR3 is TGTGCCAGCAGCCCCCTTATGACTAGCGGGGGGGCGTACAATGAGCAGTTCTTC.